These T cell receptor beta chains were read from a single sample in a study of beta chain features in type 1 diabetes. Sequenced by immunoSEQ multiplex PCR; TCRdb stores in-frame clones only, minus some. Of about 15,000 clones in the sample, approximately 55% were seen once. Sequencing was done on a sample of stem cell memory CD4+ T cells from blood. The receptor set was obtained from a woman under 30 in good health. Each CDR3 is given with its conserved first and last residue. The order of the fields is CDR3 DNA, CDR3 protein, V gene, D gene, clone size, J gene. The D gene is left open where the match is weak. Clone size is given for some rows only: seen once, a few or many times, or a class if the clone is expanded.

cdr3_nt: TGTGCCTGGAAGGGGTCAAAGGGACAGGAAGCTTTCTTT; cdr3_aa: CAWKGSKGQEAFF; v_call: TRBV30; d_call: TRBD1; clone_size: NA; j_call: TRBJ1-1
cdr3_nt: TGTGCCAGCAGTTCCTCAGGAGGGGTCTATGGCTACACCTTC; cdr3_aa: CASSSSGGVYGYTF; v_call: TRBV27; d_call: NA; clone_size: NA; j_call: TRBJ1-2
cdr3_nt: TGTGCCAGCAGTGAAGCCGGGACAGCCAACTACGAGCAGTACTTC; cdr3_aa: CASSEAGTANYEQYF; v_call: TRBV13; d_call: TRBD1; clone_size: few; j_call: TRBJ2-7
cdr3_nt: TGCAGCGGAGCCCTTAGCGGGGGGCACTACAATGAGCAGTTCTTC; cdr3_aa: CSGALSGGHYNEQFF; v_call: TRBV29-1; d_call: TRBD2; clone_size: few; j_call: TRBJ2-1
cdr3_nt: TGTGCCAGCAGGCTGGGGCAGTTCCTAGCCAAAAACATTCAGTACTTC; cdr3_aa: CASRLGQFLAKNIQYF; v_call: TRBV2; d_call: NA; clone_size: NA; j_call: TRBJ2-4
cdr3_nt: TGTGCCAGCAGCAGGGCAAATAGCCTCTACGAGCAGTACTTC; cdr3_aa: CASSRANSLYEQYF; v_call: TRBV6-1; d_call: NA; clone_size: NA; j_call: TRBJ2-7
cdr3_nt: TGTGCCAGCAGCTCGCAAGATACAGTCTATGGCTACACCTTC; cdr3_aa: CASSSQDTVYGYTF; v_call: TRBV5-4; d_call: NA; clone_size: NA; j_call: TRBJ1-2
cdr3_nt: TGTGCCAGCAGCTTAGTCCCAGGGTACTCCTACGAGCAGTACTTC; cdr3_aa: CASSLVPGYSYEQYF; v_call: TRBV7-2; d_call: NA; clone_size: once; j_call: TRBJ2-7
cdr3_nt: TGCAGCGTTGGGACTAGCGGGAGTAGTAGGACCCAGTACTTC; cdr3_aa: CSVGTSGSSRTQYF; v_call: TRBV29-1; d_call: TRBD2; clone_size: few; j_call: TRBJ2-5
cdr3_nt: TGTGCCAGCAGTGGACACACAGGGATGGGAGAGACCCAGTACTTC; cdr3_aa: CASSGHTGMGETQYF; v_call: TRBV6-1; d_call: NA; clone_size: few; j_call: TRBJ2-5
cdr3_nt: TGTGCCAGCAGCTTAGGGGCCCGGACCTACGAGCAGTACTTC; cdr3_aa: CASSLGARTYEQYF; v_call: TRBV7-9; d_call: NA; clone_size: NA; j_call: TRBJ2-7